This entry describes one T cell receptor (beta chain). This sample stems from a study of OX40 agonist ivuxolimab in advanced cancers. On the study more broadly: Three patients had partial responses: one hepatocellular carcinoma, two cutaneous melanoma.

Trimming shortened V by 6 bases and J by 0 bases, and 21 bases separated the two germline ends. CDR3 length equals 18 residues. Germline V CDR1 and CDR2: SNHLY, FYNNEI. Sequencing used immunoSEQ multiplex PCR; TCRdb keeps in-frame clones, though not all of them. Among about 82,000 clones listed, around four fifths were seen once. The sequence was obtained from an adult with an advanced solid tumor such as melanoma, head and neck, liver or kidney cancer. The sequencing used CD4+ or CD8+ T cells sorted from blood, collected in a trial of the OX40 agonist ivuxolimab. The V and J genes are TRBV2 and TRBJ1-5, with D possibly TRBD1 on 5 matching bases. CDR3 bases: TGTGCCAGCAGCCGGACGACAGCAATCCTTTATAGCAATCAGCCCCAGCATTTT. Its translation is CASSRTTAILYSNQPQHF.